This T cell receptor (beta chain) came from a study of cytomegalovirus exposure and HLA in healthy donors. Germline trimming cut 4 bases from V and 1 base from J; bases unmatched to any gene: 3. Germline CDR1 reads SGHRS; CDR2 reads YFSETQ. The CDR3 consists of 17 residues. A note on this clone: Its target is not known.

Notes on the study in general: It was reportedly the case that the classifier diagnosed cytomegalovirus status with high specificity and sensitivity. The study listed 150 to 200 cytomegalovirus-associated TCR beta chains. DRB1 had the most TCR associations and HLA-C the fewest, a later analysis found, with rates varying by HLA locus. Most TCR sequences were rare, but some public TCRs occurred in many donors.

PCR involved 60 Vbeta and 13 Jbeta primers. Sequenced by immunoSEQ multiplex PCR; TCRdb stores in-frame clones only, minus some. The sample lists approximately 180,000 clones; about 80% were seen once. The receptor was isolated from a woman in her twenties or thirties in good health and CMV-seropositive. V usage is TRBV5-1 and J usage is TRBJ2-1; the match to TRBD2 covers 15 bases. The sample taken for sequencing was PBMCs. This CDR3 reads CASSGGLAGGSYNEQFF. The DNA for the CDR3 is TGCGCCAGCAGCGGGGGACTAGCGGGAGGTTCCTACAATGAGCAGTTCTTC.